Presented here are 12 T cell receptor beta chains from one specimen sequenced in a study of somatic mutations in cytotoxic T cells in rheumatoid arthritis. Data came from immunoSEQ multiplex PCR; TCRdb stores just in-frame clones and leaves some out. Found here are 27,000 or so clones, approximately 86% of them singletons; the top ten hold 9.4%. Material: CD8+ T cells sorted from blood. Every receptor here comes from an adult with rheumatoid arthritis.

This sequence joins TRBV4-2 and TRBJ1-1, with 10 bases matching TRBD1. This CDR3 is built from 16 residues. V dropped 0 bases and J dropped 6; count of bases not matched to a gene: 7. Per germline, CDR1 LGHNA and CDR2 YNFKEQ. The DNA for the CDR3 is TGTGCCAGCAGCCAAGATATCGGACAGGGGGGATCTGAAGCTTTCTTT. The encoded protein is CASSQDIGQGGSEAFF.

J is TRBJ2-3 and V is TRBV4-1, with D maybe TRBD2 (6 bases). The CDR3 spans 17 residues. Trimming shortened V by 0 bases and J by 5 bases, and 18 bases separated the two germline ends. Per the germline V gene, CDR1 is MGHRA and CDR2 is YSYEKL. CDR3 sequence: CASSQDFPVGEVDTQYF. The CDR3 region has the DNA TGCGCCAGCAGCCAAGACTTCCCAGTGGGGGAGGTAGATACGCAGTATTTT.

J is TRBJ2-5 and V is TRBV2; maybe TRBD1 (7 bases). The germline V and J ends were trimmed by 8 bases and 0 bases, with 16 bases remaining between them. Germline V gene sequence: CDR1 SNHLY, CDR2 FYNNEI. The CDR3 contains 15 residues. The CDR3 DNA follows: TGTGCCAGCGGGGGCGGGACAGAGTACCAAGAGACCCAGTACTTC. Translated: CASGGGTEYQETQYF. The full variable domain, with the rest looked up from reference TRBV2 and TRBJ2-5, is EPEVTQTPSHQVTQMGQEVILRCVPISNHLYFYWYRQILGQKVEFLVSFYNNEISEKSEIFDDQFSVERPDGSNFTLKIRSTKLEDSAMYFCASGGGTEYQETQYFGPGTRLLVL.

J is TRBJ1-6 and V is TRBV7-3; 7 nucleotides align to TRBD1. V was clipped by 2 bases and J by 7 bases; unmatched bases: 2. The germline V gene has CDR1 SGHTA and CDR2 FQGTGA. CDR3 length equals 14 residues. The CDR3 bases are TGTGCCAGCAGCTTAGGGACAGAAAATTCACCCCTCCACTTT. This sequence encodes CASSLGTENSPLHF.

The chain links TRBV27 to TRBJ2-1; 10 positions match TRBD2. J was trimmed by 8 bases and V by 1 base; bases with no gene match: 14. The CDR3 spans 18 residues. CDR1 MNHEY and CDR2 SMNVEV come from the germline V gene (reference sequence). The CDR3 DNA reads TGTGCCAGCAGTTTATGGGGGTCTAGCGGGAGTTCATGGGATGAGCAGTTCTTC. The encoded protein is CASSLWGSSGSSWDEQFF.

The chain couples TRBV15 to TRBJ2-4; tentatively, D is TRBD1 or TRBD2 (7 bases each). V lost 5 bases and J 1 base, leaving 15 bases between the germline ends. The CDR3 runs to 16 residues. Germline V gives CDR1 LNHNV, CDR2 YYDKDF (reference sequence). CDR3 nucleotides: TGTGCCACCAGCCAGGGGGGGGTCTCGGCCAAAAACATTCAGTACTTC. Protein product: CATSQGGVSAKNIQYF.

The chain carries TRBV7-9 and TRBJ2-1; D is unclear. The CDR3 is 11 amino acids. Germline loops: CDR1 SEHNR, CDR2 FQNEAQ (reference sequence). Trimming removed 8 bases at V and 8 bases at J, with 10 bases between. CDR3: CASGWSDEQFF. CDR3 nucleotide sequence: TGTGCCAGCGGTTGGTCGGATGAGCAGTTCTTC.

This sequence joins TRBV9 and TRBJ2-5, with a possible D match to TRBD1 (5 bases). From germline, CDR1 is SGDLS and CDR2 YYNGEE. The germline V and J ends were trimmed by 5 bases and 2 bases, with 10 bases remaining between them. The CDR3 runs 13 residues. The CDR3 DNA sequence: TGTGCCAGCAGTGAGGACAATCAAGAGACCCAGTACTTC. Amino acid sequence: CASSEDNQETQYF.

The chain uses TRBV30 and TRBJ1-2; 7 nucleotides agree with TRBD1. This CDR3 comprises 17 residues. Germline lookup yields CDR1 GTSNPN and CDR2 SVGIG (reference sequence). J gave up 10 bases and V 2 bases, and 22 bases lay outside the gene matches. In nucleotides, the CDR3 is TGTGCCTGGAGTATCGACGCTGTGCTCCGGGACAGCCTAGCCTACACCTTC. It translates to CAWSIDAVLRDSLAYTF.

The J gene is TRBJ2-2, the V gene TRBV30; 8 bases fit TRBD2. Germline V gives CDR1 GTSNPN, CDR2 SVGIG (reference sequence). After removal of 2 bases from V and 1 base from J, the junction contained 3 bases not matched to a gene. The CDR3 extends over 15 amino acids. The CDR3 nucleotides read TGTGCCTGGAGTCAGCGGGAGTGGAACACCGGGGAGCTGTTTTTT. It yields the protein CAWSQREWNTGELFF.

V and J are TRBV27 and TRBJ2-7; TRBD1 matches at 9 bases. The J segment lost 7 bases and the V segment lost 7 bases, leaving 8 bases of the junction unmatched. In germline, CDR1 is MNHEY, CDR2 SMNVEV (reference sequence). The CDR3 contains 13 residues. The CDR3 here is CASKIQGAGEQYF. CDR3 bases: TGTGCCAGCAAGATACAGGGGGCGGGGGAGCAGTACTTC.

The chain carries TRBV9 and TRBJ2-1, with D possibly matching TRBD1 (6 bases). The CDR3 is made up of 14 amino acids. Trimming left V 0 bases short and J 5 bases short, with 9 bases between. CDR1 and CDR2 from the germline V gene are SGDLS and YYNGEE. The CDR3 region is CASSVGNRDNEQFF. DNA of the CDR3: TGTGCCAGCAGCGTAGGGAACAGGGACAATGAGCAGTTCTTC.